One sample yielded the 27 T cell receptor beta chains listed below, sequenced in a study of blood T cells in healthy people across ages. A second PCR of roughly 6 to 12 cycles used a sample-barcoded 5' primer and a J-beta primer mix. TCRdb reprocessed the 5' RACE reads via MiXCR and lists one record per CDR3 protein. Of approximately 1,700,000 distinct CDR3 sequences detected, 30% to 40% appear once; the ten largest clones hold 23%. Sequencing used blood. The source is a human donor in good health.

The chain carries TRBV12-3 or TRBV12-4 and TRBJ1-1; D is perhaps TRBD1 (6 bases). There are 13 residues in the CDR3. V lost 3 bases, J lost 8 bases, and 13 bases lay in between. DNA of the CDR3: TGTGCCAGCAGTTTCAGTATTGGACAGGAAGCTTTCTTT. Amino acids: CASSFSIGQEAFF.

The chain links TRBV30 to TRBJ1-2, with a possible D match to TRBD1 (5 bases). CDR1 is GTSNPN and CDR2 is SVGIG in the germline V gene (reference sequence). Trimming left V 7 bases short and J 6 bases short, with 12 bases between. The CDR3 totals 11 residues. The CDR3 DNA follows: TGTGCCTCCACGGGGGGGGATGGCTACACCTTC. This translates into CASTGGDGYTF.

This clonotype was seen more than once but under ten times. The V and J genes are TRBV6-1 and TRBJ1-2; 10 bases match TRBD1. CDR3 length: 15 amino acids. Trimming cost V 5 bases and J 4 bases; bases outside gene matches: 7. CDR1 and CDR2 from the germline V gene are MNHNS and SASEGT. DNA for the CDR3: TGTGCCAGCAGTACCTGGACAGGGGGGCCCTATGGCTACACCTTC. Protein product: CASSTWTGGPYGYTF.

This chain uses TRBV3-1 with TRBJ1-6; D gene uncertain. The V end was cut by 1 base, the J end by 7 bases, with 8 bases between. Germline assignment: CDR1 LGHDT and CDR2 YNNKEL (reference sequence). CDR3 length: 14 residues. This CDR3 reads CASSQAGRNSPLHF. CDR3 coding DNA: TGTGCCAGCAGCCAAGCGGGTAGGAATTCACCCCTCCACTTT.

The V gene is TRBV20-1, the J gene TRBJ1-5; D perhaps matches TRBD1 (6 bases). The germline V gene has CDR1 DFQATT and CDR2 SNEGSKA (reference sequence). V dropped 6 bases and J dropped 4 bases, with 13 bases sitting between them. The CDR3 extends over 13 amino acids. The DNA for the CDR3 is TGCAGTGCAGCAGGGGTTGCTAATCAGCCCCAGCATTTT. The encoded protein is CSAAGVANQPQHF.

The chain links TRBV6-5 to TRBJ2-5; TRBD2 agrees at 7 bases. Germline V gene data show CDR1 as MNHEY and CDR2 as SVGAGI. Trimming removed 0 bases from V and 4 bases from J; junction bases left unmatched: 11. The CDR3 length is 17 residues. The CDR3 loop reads CASSYSWREASGETQYF. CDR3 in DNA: TGTGCCAGCAGTTACTCCTGGAGGGAGGCTAGCGGAGAGACCCAGTACTTC.

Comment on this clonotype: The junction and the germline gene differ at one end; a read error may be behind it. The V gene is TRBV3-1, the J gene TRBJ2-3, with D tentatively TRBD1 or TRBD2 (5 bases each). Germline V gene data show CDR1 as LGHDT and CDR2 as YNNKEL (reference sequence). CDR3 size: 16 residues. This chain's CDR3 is CASSPLLGEGTDTQYF. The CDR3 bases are TGTGCCAGTAGCCCCCTTCTGGGGGAAGGAACAGATACGCAGTATTTT.

The CDR3 DNA follows: TGTGCCAGCAGCTTATTGGAAGGGTTACAAGAGACCCAGTACTTC. Residues: CASSLLEGLQETQYF. The chain combines TRBV7-6 with TRBJ2-5; D unresolved. Germline CDR1 and CDR2: SGHVS and FNYEAQ. V lost 2 bases to trimming and J lost 2 bases, with 12 bases between them. The CDR3 extends over 15 amino acids. The full variable domain, completed using reference TRBV7-6 and TRBJ2-5, is GAGVSQSPRYKVTKRGQDVALRCDPISGHVSLYWYRQALGQGPEFLTYFNYEAQQDKSGLPNDRFSAERPEGSISTLTIQRTEQRDSAMYRCASSLLEGLQETQYFGPGTRLLVL.

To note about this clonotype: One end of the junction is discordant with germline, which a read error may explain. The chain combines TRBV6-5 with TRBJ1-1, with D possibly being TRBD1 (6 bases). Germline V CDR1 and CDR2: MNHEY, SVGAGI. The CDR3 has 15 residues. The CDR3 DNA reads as TGTGCTAGCAGATTCACCAGGGGACCGAACACTGAAGCTTTCTTT. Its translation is CASRFTRGPNTEAFF.

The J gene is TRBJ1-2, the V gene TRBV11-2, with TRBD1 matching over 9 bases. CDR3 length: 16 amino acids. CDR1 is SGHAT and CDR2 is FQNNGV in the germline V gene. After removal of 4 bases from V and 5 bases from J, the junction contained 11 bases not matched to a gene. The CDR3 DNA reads TGTGCCAGCAGCTCCTCCGGGACAGGGCCCTCGTATGGCTACACCTTC. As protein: CASSSSGTGPSYGYTF.

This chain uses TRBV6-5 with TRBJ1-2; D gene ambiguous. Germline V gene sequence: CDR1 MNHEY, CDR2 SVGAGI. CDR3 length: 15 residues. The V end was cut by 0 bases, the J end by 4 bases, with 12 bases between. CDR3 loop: CASSYSYETVYGYTF. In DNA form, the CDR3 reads TGTGCCAGCAGTTACTCGTATGAAACAGTCTATGGCTACACCTTC.

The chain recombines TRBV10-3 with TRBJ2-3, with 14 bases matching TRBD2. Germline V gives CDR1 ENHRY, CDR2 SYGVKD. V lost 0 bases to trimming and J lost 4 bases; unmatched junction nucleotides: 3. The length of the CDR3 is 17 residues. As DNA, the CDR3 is TGTGCCATCAGTGAGTCGGGACTAGCGGGGGTCCCAGATACGCAGTATTTT. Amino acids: CAISESGLAGVPDTQYF.

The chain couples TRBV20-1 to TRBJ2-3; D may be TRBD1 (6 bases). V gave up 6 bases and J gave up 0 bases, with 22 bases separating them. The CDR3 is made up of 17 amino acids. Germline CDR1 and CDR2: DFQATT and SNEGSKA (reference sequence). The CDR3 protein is CSARGTPTASSTDTQYF. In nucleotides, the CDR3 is TGCAGTGCCCGTGGGACACCAACTGCTTCTAGCACAGATACGCAGTATTTT.

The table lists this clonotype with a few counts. The CDR3 reads CASSSPTSGDYEQYF. In nucleotides, the CDR3 is TGCGCCAGCAGCTCTCCGACTAGCGGGGATTACGAGCAGTACTTC. This sequence joins TRBV5-1 and TRBJ2-7, with 11 bases identical to TRBD2. Per germline, CDR1 SGHRS and CDR2 YFSETQ. The CDR3 contains 15 residues. Losses at the gene ends were 3 bases for V and 4 bases for J; bases not matched to a gene: 6.

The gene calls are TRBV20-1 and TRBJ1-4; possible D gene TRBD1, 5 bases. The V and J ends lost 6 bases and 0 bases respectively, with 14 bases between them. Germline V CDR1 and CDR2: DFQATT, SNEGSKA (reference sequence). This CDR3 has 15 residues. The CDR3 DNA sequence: TGCAGTGCCCGAGGAGGGGACGCAACTAATGAAAAACTGTTTTTT. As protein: CSARGGDATNEKLFF.

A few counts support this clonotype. The CDR3 loop is CASSFGEGGVSKNIQYF. The CDR3 DNA reads as TGTGCCAGCAGCTTCGGCGAGGGGGGAGTAAGCAAAAACATTCAGTACTTC. V gene TRBV7-9 combines with J gene TRBJ2-4, with D perhaps assigned TRBD1 or TRBD2 (6 bases each). Per the germline V gene, CDR1 is SEHNR and CDR2 is FQNEAQ (reference sequence). V gave up 3 bases and J gave up 3 bases, with 18 bases separating them. The CDR3 totals 17 residues. The entire variable domain, with the rest obtained from reference TRBV7-9 and TRBJ2-4, is as follows: DTGVSQNPRHKITKRGQNVTFRCDPISEHNRLYWYRQTLGQGPEFLTYFQNEAQLEKSRLLSDRFSAERPKGSFSTLEIQRTEQGDSAMYLCASSFGEGGVSKNIQYFGAGTRLSVL.

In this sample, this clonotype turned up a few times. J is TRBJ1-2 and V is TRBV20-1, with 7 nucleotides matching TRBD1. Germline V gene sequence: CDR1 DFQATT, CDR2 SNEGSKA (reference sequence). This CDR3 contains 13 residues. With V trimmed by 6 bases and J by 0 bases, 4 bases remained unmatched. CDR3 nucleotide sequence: TGCAGTGCAAATACAGGGGCTAACTATGGCTACACCTTC. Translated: CSANTGANYGYTF.

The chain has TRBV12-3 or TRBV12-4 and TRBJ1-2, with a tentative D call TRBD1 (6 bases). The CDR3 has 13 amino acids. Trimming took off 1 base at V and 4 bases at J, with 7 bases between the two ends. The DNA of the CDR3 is TGTGCCAGCAGTTTAGGGGACACCTATGGCTACACCTTC. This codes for CASSLGDTYGYTF.

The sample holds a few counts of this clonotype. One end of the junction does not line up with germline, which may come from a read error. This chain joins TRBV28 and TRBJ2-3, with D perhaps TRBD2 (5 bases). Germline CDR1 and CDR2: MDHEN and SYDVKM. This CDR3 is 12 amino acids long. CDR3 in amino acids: CASSPVALTRYF. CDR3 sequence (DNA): TGTGCCAGCAGCCCAGTAGCGTTGACGCGGTATTTT.

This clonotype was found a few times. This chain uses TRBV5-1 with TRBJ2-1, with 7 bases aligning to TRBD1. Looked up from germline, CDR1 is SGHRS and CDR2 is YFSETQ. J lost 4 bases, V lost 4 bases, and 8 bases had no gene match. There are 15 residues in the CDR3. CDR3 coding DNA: TGCGCCAGCAGCCCGGGACAGATTGAATACAATGAGCAGTTCTTC. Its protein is CASSPGQIEYNEQFF. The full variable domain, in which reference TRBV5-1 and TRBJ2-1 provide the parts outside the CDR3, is KAGVTQTPRYLIKTRGQQVTLSCSPISGHRSVSWYQQTPGQGLQFLFEYFSETQRNKGNFPGRFSGRQFSNSRSEMNVSTLELGDSALYLCASSPGQIEYNEQFFGPGTRLTVL.

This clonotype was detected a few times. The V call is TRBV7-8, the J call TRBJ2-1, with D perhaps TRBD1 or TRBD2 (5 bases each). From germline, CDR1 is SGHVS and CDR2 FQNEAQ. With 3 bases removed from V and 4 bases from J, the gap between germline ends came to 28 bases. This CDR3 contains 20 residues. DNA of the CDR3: TGTGCCAGCAGCTTTTTGGGGTCAGGGAGTTCCTCATCCGTTTACAATGAGCAGTTCTTC. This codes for CASSFLGSGSSSSVYNEQFF. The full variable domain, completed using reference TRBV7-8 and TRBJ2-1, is GAGVSQSPRYKVAKRGQDVALRCDPISGHVSLFWYQQALGQGPEFLTYFQNEAQLDKSGLPSDRFFAERPEGSVSTLKIQRTQQEDSAVYLCASSFLGSGSSSSVYNEQFFGPGTRLTVL.

The CDR3 spells CASSFTHPTGSTEAFF. CDR3 coding DNA: TGTGCCAGCAGCTTTACCCACCCGACAGGGAGCACTGAAGCTTTCTTT. The chain combines TRBV7-9 with TRBJ1-1; TRBD1 matches 7 bases. The CDR3 length is 16 residues. Germline values: CDR1 SEHNR, CDR2 FQNEAQ (reference sequence). V gave up 3 bases and J gave up 4 bases; unmatched junction bases: 11.

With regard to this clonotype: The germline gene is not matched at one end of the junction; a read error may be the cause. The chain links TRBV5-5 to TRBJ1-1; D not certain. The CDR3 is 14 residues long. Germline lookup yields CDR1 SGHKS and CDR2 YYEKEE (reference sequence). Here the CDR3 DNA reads TGTGCCAGCAGTTTGGGGTGGGCGAACACTGAAGCTTTCTTT. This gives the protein CASSLGWANTEAFF.

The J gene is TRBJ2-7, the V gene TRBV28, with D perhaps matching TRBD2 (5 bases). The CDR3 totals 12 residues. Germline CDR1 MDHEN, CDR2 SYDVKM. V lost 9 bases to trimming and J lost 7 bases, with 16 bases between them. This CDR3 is CASTLGETEQYF. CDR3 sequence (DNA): TGTGCCAGTACCCTTGGGGAGACTGAGCAGTACTTC.

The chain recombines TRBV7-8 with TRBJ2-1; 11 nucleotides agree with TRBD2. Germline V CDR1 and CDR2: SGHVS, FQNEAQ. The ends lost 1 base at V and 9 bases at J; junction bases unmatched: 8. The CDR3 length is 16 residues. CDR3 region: CASSLVGVAGGVEQFF. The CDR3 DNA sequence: TGTGCCAGCAGCTTAGTCGGGGTAGCGGGGGGGGTTGAGCAGTTCTTC.

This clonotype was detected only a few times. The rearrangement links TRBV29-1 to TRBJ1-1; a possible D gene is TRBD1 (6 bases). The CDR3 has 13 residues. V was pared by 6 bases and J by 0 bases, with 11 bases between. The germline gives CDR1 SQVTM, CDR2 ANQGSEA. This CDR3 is CSVSGVMNTEAFF. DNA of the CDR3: TGCAGCGTATCAGGGGTTATGAACACTGAAGCTTTCTTT.

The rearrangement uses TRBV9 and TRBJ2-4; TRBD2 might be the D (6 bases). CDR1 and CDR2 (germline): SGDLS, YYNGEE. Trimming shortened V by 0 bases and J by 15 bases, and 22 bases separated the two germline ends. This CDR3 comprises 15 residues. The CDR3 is CASSVALGRTYERYF. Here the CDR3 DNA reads TGTGCCAGCAGCGTAGCCTTGGGGAGGACCTACGAGCGGTACTTC.